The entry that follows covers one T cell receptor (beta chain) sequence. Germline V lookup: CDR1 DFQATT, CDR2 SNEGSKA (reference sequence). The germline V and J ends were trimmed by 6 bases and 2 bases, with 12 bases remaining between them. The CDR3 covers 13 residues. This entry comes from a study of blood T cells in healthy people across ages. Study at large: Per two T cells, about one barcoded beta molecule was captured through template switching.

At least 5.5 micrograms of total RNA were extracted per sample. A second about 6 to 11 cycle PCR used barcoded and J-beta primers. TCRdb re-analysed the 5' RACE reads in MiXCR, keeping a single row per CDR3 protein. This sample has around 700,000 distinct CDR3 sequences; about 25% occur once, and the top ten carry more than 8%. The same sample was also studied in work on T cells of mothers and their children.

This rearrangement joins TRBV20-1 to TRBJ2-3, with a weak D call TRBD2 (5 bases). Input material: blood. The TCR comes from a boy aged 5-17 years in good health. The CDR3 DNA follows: TGCAGTGCATCGACTACCTACACAGATACGCAGTATTTT. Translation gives CSASTTYTDTQYF.